One T cell receptor beta chain is described in this entry. Its antigen is not known. Losses at the gene ends were 6 bases for V and 4 bases for J; bases not matched to a gene: 5. The CDR3 extends over 13 amino acids. In germline, CDR1 is LGHNT, CDR2 FRNRAP. Primers for the PCR totalled 60 Vbeta and 13 Jbeta. The method was immunoSEQ multiplex PCR; TCRdb's version includes in-frame clones alone and lacks a portion of them. The repertoire has some 87,000 clones, nearly 70% of them found once; the top ten carry roughly 16%. This record belongs to a study of cytomegalovirus exposure and HLA in healthy donors. Study in general: The study's early data release held tens of millions of unique TCRs from HLA-typed donors. Genotyping of roughly 400 donors showed that roughly 83% belonged to the Caucasian-associated ancestry cluster. Study-wide results and caveats: Reports described diagnosis of cytomegalovirus status by the classifier as highly specific and sensitive.

Those who donated were healthy bone marrow donors. Sequenced: PBMCs. The receptor was derived from a woman in her forties or fifties in good health and CMV-seropositive. The gene calls are TRBV12-5 and TRBJ2-5; 7 nucleotides align to TRBD1. The CDR3 DNA reads TGTGCTAGTGGGCCGACAGGGTTAGAGACCCAGTACTTC. Translating gives CASGPTGLETQYF.